This T cell receptor (beta chain) was profiled in a study of T-cell memory formation after mild COVID-19. Overall study results and limits: Clones which contracted sat mainly in CM and EM if CD4+, and in EMRA if CD8+.

5'RACE, which relied on constant-segment primers, yielded TCR alpha and TCR beta cDNA libraries carrying sample barcodes and UMIs. TCRdb reanalysed the 5' RACE reads using MiXCR and keeps one entry per CDR3 protein. This sample has roughly 580,000 distinct CDR3 sequences, with approximately 18% found just once. Comment on this clonotype: Its antigen is unknown.

The germline V gene encodes CDR1 SQVTM and CDR2 ANQGSEA. V gave up 7 bases and J gave up 2 bases; unmatched junction bases: 4. The CDR3 covers 13 residues. Sequencing was carried out using PBMCs or a T cell subset sorted from them (not recorded which). The receptor's source is an adult woman who had mild COVID-19 (a few samples of this study predate the infection). Cell type and time point are not known. The chain carries TRBV29-1 and TRBJ1-5; TRBD1 matches 8 bases. In nucleotides, the CDR3 is TGCAGCGCCAAGACAGGGGGCAATCAGCCCCAGCATTTT. This translates into CSAKTGGNQPQHF.